This TCR beta chain emerged from a study of tissue T cells after allogeneic stem cell transplantation. Concerning this clone itself: As yet, its antigen is unknown. The genes are named according to mouse. The CDR3 is cut off 1 residue early in the read; its end comes from the germline J gene.

Sequencing of TCRbeta CDR3 at survey depth gave sequences and template counts. The method was immunoSEQ multiplex PCR; TCRdb's version includes in-frame clones alone and lacks a portion of them. This sample has more than 45,000 clones, with around 70% found just once. Study observations and caveats: Which tissue TCRs were alloreactive or antigen-specific was not determined. Some clones might be persisting host cells. In patients and mice, blood and spleen missed much of tissue repertoire. Across patients, clones rarely overlapped, yet motif clusters were shared tissue-specifically.

Germline assignment: CDR1 SNHLY and CDR2 FYNGKV (reference sequence). The CDR3 contains 15 residues. The V end lost 6 bases, the J end lost 0 bases, and 12 bases lay between the germline ends. The chain links TRBV3 to TRBJ1-3; the D gene is possibly TRBD1 (6 bases). Sequencing used sorted cells pooled from one or two spleens. The clonotype comes from a pool of C57BL/6 mice in good health. CDR3: CASSRDINSGNTLYF. The covered CDR3 bases are TGTGCCAGCAGTCGGGACATTAATTCTGGAAATACGCTCTAT.